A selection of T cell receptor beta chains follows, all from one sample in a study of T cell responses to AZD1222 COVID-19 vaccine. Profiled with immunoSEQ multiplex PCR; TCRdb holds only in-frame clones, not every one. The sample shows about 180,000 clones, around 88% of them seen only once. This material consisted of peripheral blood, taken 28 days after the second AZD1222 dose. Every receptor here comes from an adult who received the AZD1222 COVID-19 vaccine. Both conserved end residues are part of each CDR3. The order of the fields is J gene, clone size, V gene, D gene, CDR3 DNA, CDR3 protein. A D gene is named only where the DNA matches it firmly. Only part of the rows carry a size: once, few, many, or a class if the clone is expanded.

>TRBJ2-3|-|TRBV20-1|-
TGCAGTGCTAGAACAGGGTTCGCGCAGTATTTT
CSARTGFAQYF
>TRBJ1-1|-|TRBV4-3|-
TGCGCCAGCAGCCAAGACGGGAGGCACACTGAAGCTTTCTTT
CASSQDGRHTEAFF
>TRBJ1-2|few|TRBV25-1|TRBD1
TGTGCCAGCAGTGACATGACAGGGTATGGCTACACCTTC
CASSDMTGYGYTF
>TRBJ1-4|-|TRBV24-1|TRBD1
TGTGCGATCAGTACGGGACAGGGAAATAAAAAACTGTTTTTT
CAISTGQGNKKLFF
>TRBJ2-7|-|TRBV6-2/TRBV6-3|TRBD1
TGTGCCAGCAGTTTCCCGGGACAGGGAGATGAGAAGCAGTACTTC
CASSFPGQGDEKQYF
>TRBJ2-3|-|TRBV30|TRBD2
TGTGCCTCCAGGACTAGCGGGGGGCGCACAGATACGCAGTATTTT
CASRTSGGRTDTQYF
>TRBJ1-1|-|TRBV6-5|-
TGTGCCAGCAGCCGGGAGCGGGGCACTGAAGCTTTCTTT
CASSRERGTEAFF
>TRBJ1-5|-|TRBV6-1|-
TGTGCCAGCAGTGAGTGGGGTGTTGGACAGCCCCAGCATTTT
CASSEWGVGQPQHF
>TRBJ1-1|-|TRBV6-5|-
TGTGCCAGCAGTTCGGACGGTAACACTGAAGCTTTCTTT
CASSSDGNTEAFF
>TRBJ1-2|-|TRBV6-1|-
TGTGCCAGCAGTGAAGCGCTGGCGGGTATATTGGGCTACACCTTC
CASSEALAGILGYTF
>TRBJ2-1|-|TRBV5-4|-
TGTGCCAGCAGCCCGCGGGACAGTCTCAGTGAGCAGTTCTTC
CASSPRDSLSEQFF
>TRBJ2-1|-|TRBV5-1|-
TGCGCCAGCAGCTTGTCAGGGGTCAGCGATGTTTACAATGAGCAGTTCTTC
CASSLSGVSDVYNEQFF
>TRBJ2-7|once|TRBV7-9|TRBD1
TGTGCCAGCAGCCACTTCGGACAGGGGGCGCCCCACGAGCAGTACTTC
CASSHFGQGAPHEQYF